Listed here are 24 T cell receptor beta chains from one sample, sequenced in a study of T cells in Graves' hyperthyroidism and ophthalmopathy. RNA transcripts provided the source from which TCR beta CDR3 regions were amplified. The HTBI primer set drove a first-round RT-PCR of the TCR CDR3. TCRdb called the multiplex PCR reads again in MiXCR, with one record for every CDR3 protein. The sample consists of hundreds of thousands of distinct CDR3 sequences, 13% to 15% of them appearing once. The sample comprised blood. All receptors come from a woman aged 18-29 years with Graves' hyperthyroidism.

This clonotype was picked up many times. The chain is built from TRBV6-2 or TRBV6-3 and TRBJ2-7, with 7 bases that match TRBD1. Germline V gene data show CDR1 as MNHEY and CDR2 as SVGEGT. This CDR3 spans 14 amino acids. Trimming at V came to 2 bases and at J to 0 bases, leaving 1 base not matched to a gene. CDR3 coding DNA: TGTGCCAGCAGTTACGGACAGGACTCCTACGAGCAGTACTTC. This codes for CASSYGQDSYEQYF.

The CDR3 protein is CASSIRAGLDEQFF. CDR3 coding DNA: TGTGCCAGTAGTATAAGGGCAGGCTTAGATGAGCAGTTCTTC. The chain recombines TRBV19 with TRBJ2-1; no firm D call. The CDR3 is 14 amino acids. Germline values: CDR1 LNHDA, CDR2 SQIVND (reference sequence). The V and J ends lost 2 bases and 8 bases respectively, with 13 bases between them.

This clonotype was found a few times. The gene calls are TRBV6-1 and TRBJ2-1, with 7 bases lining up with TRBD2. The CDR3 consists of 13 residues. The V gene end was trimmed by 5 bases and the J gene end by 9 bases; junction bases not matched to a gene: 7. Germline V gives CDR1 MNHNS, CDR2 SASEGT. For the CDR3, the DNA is TGTGCCAGCAGTCTAACTACGGGGGGTGAGCAGTTCTTC. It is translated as CASSLTTGGEQFF.

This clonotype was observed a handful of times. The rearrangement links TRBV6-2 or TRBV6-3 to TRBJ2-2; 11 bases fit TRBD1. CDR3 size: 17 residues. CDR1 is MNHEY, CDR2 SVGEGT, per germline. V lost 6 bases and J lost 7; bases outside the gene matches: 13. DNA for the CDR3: TGTGCCAGCAGATTGCCCCCGGGACAGGGGGGAGTCGGGGAGCTGTTTTTT. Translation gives CASRLPPGQGGVGELFF.

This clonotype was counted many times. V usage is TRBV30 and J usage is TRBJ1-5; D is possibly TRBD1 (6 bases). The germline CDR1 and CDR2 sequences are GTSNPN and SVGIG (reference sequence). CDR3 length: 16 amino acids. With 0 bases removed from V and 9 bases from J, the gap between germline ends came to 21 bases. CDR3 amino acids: CAWSVLHPVGAGPQHF. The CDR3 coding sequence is TGTGCCTGGAGTGTACTTCACCCCGTGGGGGCCGGGCCCCAGCATTTT.

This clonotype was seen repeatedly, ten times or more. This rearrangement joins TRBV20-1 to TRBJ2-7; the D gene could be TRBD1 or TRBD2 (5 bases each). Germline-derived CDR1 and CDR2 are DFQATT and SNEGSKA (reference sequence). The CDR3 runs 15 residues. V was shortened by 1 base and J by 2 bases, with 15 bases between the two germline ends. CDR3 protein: CSARGGPSGAYEQYF. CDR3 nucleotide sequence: TGCAGTGCTAGAGGGGGACCCAGCGGCGCCTACGAGCAGTACTTC.

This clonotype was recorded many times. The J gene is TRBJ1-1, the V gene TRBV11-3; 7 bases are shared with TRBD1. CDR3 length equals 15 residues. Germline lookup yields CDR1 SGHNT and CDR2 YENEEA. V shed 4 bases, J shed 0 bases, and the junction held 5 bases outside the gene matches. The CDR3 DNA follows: TGTGCCAGCAGCTCAGAGGGACAGATGAACACTGAAGCTTTCTTT. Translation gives CASSSEGQMNTEAFF.

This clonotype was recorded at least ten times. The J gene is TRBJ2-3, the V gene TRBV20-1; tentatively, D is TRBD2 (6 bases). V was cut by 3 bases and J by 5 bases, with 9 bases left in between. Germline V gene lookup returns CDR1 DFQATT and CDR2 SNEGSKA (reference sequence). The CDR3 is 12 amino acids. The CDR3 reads CSASPSVDTQYF. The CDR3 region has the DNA TGCAGTGCTAGCCCTAGCGTAGATACGCAGTATTTT.

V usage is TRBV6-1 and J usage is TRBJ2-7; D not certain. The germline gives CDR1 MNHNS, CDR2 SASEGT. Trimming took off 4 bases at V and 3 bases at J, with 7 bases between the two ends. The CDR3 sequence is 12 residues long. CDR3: CASSVAIYEQYF. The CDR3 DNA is TGTGCCAGCAGTGTAGCTATCTACGAGCAGTACTTC.

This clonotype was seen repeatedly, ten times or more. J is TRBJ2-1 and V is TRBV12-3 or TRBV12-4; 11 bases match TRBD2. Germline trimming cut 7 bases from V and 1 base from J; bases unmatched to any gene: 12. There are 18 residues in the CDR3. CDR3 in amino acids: CASKWGLAEEGSYNEQFF. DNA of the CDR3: TGTGCCAGCAAGTGGGGACTAGCGGAAGAGGGTTCCTACAATGAGCAGTTCTTC.

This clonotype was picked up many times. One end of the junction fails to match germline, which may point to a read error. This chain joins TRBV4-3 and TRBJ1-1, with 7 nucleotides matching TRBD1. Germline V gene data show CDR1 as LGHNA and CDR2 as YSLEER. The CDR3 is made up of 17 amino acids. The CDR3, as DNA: TGCGCCAGCAGCCAAGACTCCGGGACAGATATGAACACTGAAGCCTTCTTT. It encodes CASSQDSGTDMNTEAFF.

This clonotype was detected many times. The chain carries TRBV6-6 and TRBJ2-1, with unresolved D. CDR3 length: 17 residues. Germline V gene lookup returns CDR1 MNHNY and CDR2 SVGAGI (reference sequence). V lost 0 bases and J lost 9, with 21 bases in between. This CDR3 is CASSYSPPFKSVGEQFF. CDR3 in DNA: TGTGCCAGCAGTTACTCCCCCCCATTCAAGTCAGTCGGTGAGCAGTTCTTC.

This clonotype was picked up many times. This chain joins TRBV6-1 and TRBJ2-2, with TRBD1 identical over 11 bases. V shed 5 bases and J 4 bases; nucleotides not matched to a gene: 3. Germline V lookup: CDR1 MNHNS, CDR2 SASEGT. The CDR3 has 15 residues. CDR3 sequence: CASSRGTGGTGELFF. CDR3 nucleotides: TGTGCCAGCAGTCGAGGGACAGGGGGCACCGGGGAGCTGTTTTTT.

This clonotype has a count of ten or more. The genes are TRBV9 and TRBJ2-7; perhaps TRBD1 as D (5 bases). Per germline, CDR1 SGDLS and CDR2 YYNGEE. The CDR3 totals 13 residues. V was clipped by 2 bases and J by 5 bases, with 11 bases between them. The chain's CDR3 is CASSVNIGDEQYF. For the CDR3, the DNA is TGTGCCAGCAGCGTCAACATAGGGGACGAGCAGTACTTC. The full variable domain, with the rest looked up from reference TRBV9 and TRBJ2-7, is DSGVTQTPKHLITATGQRVTLRCSPRSGDLSVYWYQQSLDQGLQFLIQYYNGEERAKGNILERFSAQQFPDLHSELNLSSLELGDSALYFCASSVNIGDEQYFGPGTRLTVT.

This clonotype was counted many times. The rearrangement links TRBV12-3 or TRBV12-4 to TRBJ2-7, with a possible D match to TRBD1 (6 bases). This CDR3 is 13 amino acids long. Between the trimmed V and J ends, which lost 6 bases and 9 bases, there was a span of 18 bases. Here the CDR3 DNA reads TGTGCCAGCAGCCGTGGTTTCAGGGGCGGGCAGTACTTC. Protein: CASSRGFRGGQYF.

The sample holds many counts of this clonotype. CDR3 DNA: TGTGCCAGCAGCTACCGGGGAGAGACCCAGTACTTC. Residues: CASSYRGETQYF. V usage is TRBV6-5 and J usage is TRBJ2-5; D might be TRBD2 (5 bases). Per germline, CDR1 MNHEY and CDR2 SVGAGI. This CDR3 is built from 12 residues. V lost 6 bases to trimming and J lost 4 bases, with 9 bases between them.

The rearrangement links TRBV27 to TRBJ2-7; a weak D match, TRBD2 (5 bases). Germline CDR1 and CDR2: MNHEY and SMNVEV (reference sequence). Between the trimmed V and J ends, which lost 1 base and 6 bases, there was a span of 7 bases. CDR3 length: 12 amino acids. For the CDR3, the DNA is TGTGCCAGCAGTTTATACGGGGTCGAGCAGTACTTC. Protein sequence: CASSLYGVEQYF.

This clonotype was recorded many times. The CDR3: CASSSYGDSYNTEAFF. The CDR3 DNA follows: TGTGCCAGTAGTTCTTACGGGGACAGCTACAACACTGAAGCTTTCTTT. The chain is built from TRBV19 and TRBJ1-1; 7 bases map to TRBD1. Germline V gene lookup returns CDR1 LNHDA and CDR2 SQIVND (reference sequence). The CDR3 runs 16 residues. V lost 5 bases to trimming and J lost 2 bases; unmatched junction nucleotides: 11.

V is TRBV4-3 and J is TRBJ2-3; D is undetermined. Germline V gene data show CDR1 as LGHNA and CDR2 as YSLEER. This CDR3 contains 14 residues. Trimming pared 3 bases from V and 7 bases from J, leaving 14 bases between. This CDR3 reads CASSHEGLMNTQYF. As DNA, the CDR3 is TGCGCCAGCAGCCACGAAGGGTTGATGAATACGCAGTATTTT.

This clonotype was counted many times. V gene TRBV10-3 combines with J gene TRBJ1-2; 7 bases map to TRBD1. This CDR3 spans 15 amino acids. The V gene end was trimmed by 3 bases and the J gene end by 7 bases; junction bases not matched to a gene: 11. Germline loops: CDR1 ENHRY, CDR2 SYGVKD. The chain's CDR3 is CAISDRSTGSTGYTF. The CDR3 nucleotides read TGTGCCATCAGTGACCGCTCGACAGGGTCCACTGGCTACACCTTC.

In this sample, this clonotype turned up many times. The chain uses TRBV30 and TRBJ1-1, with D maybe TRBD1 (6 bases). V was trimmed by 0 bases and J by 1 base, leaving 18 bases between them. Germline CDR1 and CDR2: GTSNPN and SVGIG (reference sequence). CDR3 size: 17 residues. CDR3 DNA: TGTGCCTGGAGTGTACGGGGAGGCAGGGGCCCGAACACTGAAGCTTTCTTT. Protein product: CAWSVRGGRGPNTEAFF.

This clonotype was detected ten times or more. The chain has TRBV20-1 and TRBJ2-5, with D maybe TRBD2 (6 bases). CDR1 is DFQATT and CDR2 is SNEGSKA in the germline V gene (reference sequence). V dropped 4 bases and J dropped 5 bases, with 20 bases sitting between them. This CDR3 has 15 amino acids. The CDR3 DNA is TGCAGTGCTAACTCACACATAGGACTAAGGGAGACCCAGTACTTC. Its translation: CSANSHIGLRETQYF.

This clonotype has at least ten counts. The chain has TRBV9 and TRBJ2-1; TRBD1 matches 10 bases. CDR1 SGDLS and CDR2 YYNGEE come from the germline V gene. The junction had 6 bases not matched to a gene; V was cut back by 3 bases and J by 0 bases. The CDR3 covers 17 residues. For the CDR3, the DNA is TGTGCCAGCAGCGCAGGGACAGGGGCTAGCTCCTACAATGAGCAGTTCTTC. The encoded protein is CASSAGTGASSYNEQFF.

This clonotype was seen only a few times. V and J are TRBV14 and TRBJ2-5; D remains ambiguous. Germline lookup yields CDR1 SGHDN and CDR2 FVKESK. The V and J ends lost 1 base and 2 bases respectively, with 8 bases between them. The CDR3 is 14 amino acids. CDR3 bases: TGTGCCAGCAGCCAAGTTAACAATCAAGAGACCCAGTACTTC. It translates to CASSQVNNQETQYF.